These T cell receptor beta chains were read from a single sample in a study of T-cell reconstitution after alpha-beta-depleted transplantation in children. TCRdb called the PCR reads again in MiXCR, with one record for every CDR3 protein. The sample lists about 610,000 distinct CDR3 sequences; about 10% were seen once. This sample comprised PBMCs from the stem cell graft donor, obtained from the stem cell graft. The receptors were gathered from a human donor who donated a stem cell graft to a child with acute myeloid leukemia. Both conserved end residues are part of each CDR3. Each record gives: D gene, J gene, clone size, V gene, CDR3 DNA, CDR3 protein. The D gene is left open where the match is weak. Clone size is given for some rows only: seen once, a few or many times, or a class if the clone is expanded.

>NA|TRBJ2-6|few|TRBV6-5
TGTGCCAGCAGTTACTCGCCCCACTCAGAGTGGGGGGCCAACGTCCTGACTTTC
CASSYSPHSEWGANVLTF
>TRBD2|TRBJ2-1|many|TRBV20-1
TGCAGTGCTATGGGACTAGCGGGAGGCATGATAAATGAGCAGTTCTTC
CSAMGLAGGMINEQFF
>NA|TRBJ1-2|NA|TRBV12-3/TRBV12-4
TGTGCCAGCACCCATGGGAAGGGACCAAATGGCTACACCTTC
CASTHGKGPNGYTF
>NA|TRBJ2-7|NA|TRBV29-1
TGCAGCGTTGCACAGGTGTCCTACGAGCAGTACTTC
CSVAQVSYEQYF
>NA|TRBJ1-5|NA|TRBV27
TGTGCCAGCAGTTCCCTGGGCAGGGATCAGCCCCAGCATTTT
CASSSLGRDQPQHF
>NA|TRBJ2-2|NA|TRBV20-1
TGCAGTGCTAGAGATCTCGGCTCAGTCACCGGGGAGCTGTTTTTT
CSARDLGSVTGELFF
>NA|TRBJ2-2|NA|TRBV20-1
TGCAGTGCTAGGCCCGACACGATGAGGGGGACCGGGGAGCTGTTTTTT
CSARPDTMRGTGELFF
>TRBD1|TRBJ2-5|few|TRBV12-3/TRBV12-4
TGTGCCAGCAGTTCCGGGACAGGGACCCTTCTGGAGACCCAGTACTTC
CASSSGTGTLLETQYF
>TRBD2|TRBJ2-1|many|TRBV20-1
TGCAGTGCTAAACTAGCGGGAGGGCGTAGCTCCTACAATGAGCAGTTCTTC
CSAKLAGGRSSYNEQFF
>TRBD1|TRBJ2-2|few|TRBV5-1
TGCGCCAGCAGCTTAGGGACAGGCCCCGGGGAGCTGTTTTTT
CASSLGTGPGELFF
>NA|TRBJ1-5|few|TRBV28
TGTGCCAGCAGTTTAGAGAAAGTTGGACAGCCCCAGCATTTT
CASSLEKVGQPQHF
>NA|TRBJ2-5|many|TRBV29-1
TGCAGCGTTGGGGCAGGCCAGAGGTTAGAGACCCAGTACTTC
CSVGAGQRLETQYF
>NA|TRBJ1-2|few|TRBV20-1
TGCAGTGCTAGAGGACAGGCCGCTATACCTAACTATGGCTACACCTTC
CSARGQAAIPNYGYTF
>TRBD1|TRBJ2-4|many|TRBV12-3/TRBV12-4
TGTGCCAGCAGTTCTCCCCAGTATAGGGGGCCCAAAAACATTCAGTACTTC
CASSSPQYRGPKNIQYF
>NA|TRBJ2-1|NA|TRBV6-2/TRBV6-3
TGTGCCAGCACCCGACCCGGGGGATCCTGGGAGCAGTTCTTC
CASTRPGGSWEQFF
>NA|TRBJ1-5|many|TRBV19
TGTGCCAGTATTTCGGGGAACACTCTCAATCAGCCCCAGCATTTT
CASISGNTLNQPQHF
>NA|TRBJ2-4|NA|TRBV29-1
TGCAGCGTTGCGAGGGAGACCCCCAAAAACATTCAGTACTTC
CSVARETPKNIQYF
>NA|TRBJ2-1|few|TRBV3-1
TGTGCCAGCAGCCAGGGTCCACAAACTACGGTGCAGTTCTTC
CASSQGPQTTVQFF
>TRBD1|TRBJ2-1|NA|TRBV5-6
TGTGCCAGCAGCTATGACAGGGGGCGTATCAATGAGCAGTTCTTC
CASSYDRGRINEQFF
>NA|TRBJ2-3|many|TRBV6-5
TGTGCCAGCAGTTACGAACCAAACTCGAGAGATACGCAGTATTTT
CASSYEPNSRDTQYF
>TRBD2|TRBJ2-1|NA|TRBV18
TGTGCCAGCTCCTCCGGCGGGAGAGATGAGCAGTTCTTC
CASSSGGRDEQFF
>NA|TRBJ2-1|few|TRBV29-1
TGCAGCGTTCAGGAGGGGGATGAGCAGTTCTTC
CSVQEGDEQFF
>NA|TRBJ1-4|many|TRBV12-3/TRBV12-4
TGTGCCAGCAGTTTAGCGGGGGGTGAAAAACTGTTTTTT
CASSLAGGEKLFF
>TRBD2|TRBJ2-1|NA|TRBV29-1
TGCAGCGTGACCGGGGGGGCGGGCTACAATGAGCAGTTCTTC
CSVTGGAGYNEQFF
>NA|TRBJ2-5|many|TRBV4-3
TGCGCCAGCAGCCAAGATCGGCGGGTTCAAGAGACCCAGTACTTC
CASSQDRRVQETQYF
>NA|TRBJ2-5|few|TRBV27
TGTGCCAGCAGTGCCAACAGATTCCAAGAGACCCAGTACTTC
CASSANRFQETQYF
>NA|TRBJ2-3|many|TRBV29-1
TGCAGCACTAACGGCCGCGGCACAGATACGCAGTATTTT
CSTNGRGTDTQYF
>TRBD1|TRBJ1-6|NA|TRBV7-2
TGTGCCAGCAGCCCCCCGACAGGGGTCAATTCACCCCTCCACTTT
CASSPPTGVNSPLHF
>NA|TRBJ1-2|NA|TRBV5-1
TGCGCCAGCAGCTTGGGGGGGGAACAGTCTAACTATGGCTACACCTTC
CASSLGGEQSNYGYTF
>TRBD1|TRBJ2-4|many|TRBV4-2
TGTGCCAGCAGCCGAACCGGGACAGAAGAAAACATTCAGTACTTC
CASSRTGTEENIQYF
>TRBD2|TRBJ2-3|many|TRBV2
TGTGCCAGCAGTGGACTAGCGGGAGTTGTCGCAGATACGCAGTATTTT
CASSGLAGVVADTQYF
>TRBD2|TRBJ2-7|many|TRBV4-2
TGTGCCAGCAGCCAAGATCGTCTAGCGGGCTACGAGCAGTACTTC
CASSQDRLAGYEQYF
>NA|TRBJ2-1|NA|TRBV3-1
TGTGCCAGCAGCCAAGGTCACCTCTACAATGAGCAGTTCTTC
CASSQGHLYNEQFF
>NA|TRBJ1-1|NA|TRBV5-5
TGTGCCAGCACACTGTGGGGGTCCACTGAAGCTTTCTTT
CASTLWGSTEAFF
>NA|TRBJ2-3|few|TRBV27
TGTGCCAGCAGTTCACGGGAGACAGATACGCAGTATTTT
CASSSRETDTQYF
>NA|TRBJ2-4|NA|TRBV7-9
TGTGCCAGCAGCTTAAATCTGGACGGAGCGGACATTCAGTACTTC
CASSLNLDGADIQYF
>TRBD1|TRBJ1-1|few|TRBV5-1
TGCGCCAGCAGCCAGGGACAGGGAGGAGGGAACACTGAAGCTTTCTTT
CASSQGQGGGNTEAFF
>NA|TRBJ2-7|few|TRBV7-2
TGTGCCAGCAGCGACCGGGACACCTCGTACGAGCAGTACTTC
CASSDRDTSYEQYF
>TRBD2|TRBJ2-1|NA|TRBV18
TGTGCCAGCTCACCAGGAAGCGGGAGGGGAGAAAATGAGCAGTTCTTC
CASSPGSGRGENEQFF